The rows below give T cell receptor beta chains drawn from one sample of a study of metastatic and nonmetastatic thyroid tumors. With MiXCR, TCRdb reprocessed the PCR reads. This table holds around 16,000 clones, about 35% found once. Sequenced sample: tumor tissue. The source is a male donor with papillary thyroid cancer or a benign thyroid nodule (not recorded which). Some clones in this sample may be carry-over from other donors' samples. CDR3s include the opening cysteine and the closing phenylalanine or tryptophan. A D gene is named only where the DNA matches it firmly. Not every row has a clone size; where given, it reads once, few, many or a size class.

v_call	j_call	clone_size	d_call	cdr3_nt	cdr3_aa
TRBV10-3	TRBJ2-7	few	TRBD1	TGTGCCATCAGTGAATCGGACAGGGGTAGGAGGGAGCAGTACTTC	CAISESDRGRREQYF
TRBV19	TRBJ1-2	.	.	TGTTCCAGTAGTACACCGGGAGCTTCAACTGGTGGCTACACCTTC	CSSSTPGASTGGYTF
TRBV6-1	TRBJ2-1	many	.	TGTGCCAGCAGTGGTAACAGAAACCAACCCTACAATGAGCAGTTCTTC	CASSGNRNQPYNEQFF
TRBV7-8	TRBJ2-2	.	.	TGTGCCGGCAGCCCCTCGAGACTAGTTTCCACCGGGGAGCTGTTTTTT	CAGSPSRLVSTGELFF
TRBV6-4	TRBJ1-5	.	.	TGTGCCAGCAGTGGAGAACCTAATCAGCCCCAGAATTTT	CASSGEPNQPQNF
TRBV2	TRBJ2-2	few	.	TGTGCCAGTCAACGGTTCCCCACCGGGGAGCTGTTTTTT	CASQRFPTGELFF
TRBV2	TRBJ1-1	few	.	TGTGCCAGCAGTGAAATAATCATCATCGGCGCTTTCTTT	CASSEIIIIGAFF
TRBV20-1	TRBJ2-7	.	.	TGCAGTGCCCCCTCACAGGGTTGGCCGCTGAGTAGCTCCTACGAGCAGTACTTC	CSAPSQGWPLSSSYEQYF
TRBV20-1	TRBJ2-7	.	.	TGCAGTGCTAGCGAACAGAATCGCCACGAGCAGTACTTC	CSASEQNRHEQYF
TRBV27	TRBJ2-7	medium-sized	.	TGTGCCAGTCAATACTCTCAGGGCTACGAGCAGTACTTC	CASQYSQGYEQYF
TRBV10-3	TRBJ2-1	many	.	TGTGCCATCAGTGAGGGCAGGGAGAGAGGGAATGAGCAGTTCTTC	CAISEGRERGNEQFF
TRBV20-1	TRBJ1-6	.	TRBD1	TGCAGTGCTAGAGAGACAGGGCTAGATAATTCACCCCTCCACTTT	CSARETGLDNSPLHF
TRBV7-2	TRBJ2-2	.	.	TGTGCCACCTCACCCGGGTCGAACACCGGGGAGCTGTTTTTT	CATSPGSNTGELFF
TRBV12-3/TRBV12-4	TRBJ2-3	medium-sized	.	TGTGCCAGCAGCGTCGACAGTTACACAGATACGCAGTATTTT	CASSVDSYTDTQYF
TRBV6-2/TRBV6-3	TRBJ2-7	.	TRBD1	TGTGCCAGCAGTTACTCGACAGGGGGCTCCTACGAGCAGTACTTC	CASSYSTGGSYEQYF
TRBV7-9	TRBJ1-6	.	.	TGTGCCAGCAGCTTAGTTCAAGAAAATTCACCCCTCCACTTT	CASSLVQENSPLHF
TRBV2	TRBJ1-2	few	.	TGTGCCAGCAGTGAAGGTGGAGGCGGCTTCTATGGCTACACCTTC	CASSEGGGGFYGYTF
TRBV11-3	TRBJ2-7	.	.	TGTGCCAGCAGCCTTACCGCAGGAGACTACGAGCAGTACTTC	CASSLTAGDYEQYF
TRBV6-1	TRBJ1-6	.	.	TGTTCCAGCAGGCTGCTACAGGGAGGGAGGTCACCCCTCCACTTT	CSSRLLQGGRSPLHF
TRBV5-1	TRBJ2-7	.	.	TGCGCCAGCAGCTTGGATCTCCGAACCTCCTACGAGCAGTACTTC	CASSLDLRTSYEQYF
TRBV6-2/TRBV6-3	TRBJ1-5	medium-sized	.	TGTGCCAGCACGTTTCAGGGTCAGCAGCCCCAGCATTTT	CASTFQGQQPQHF
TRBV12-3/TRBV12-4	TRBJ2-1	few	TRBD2	TGTGCCAGCAGCTTTAATATCCCTGCTAGCGGGAGTTATAATGAGCAGTTCTTC	CASSFNIPASGSYNEQFF
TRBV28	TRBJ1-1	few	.	TGTGCCAGCGGAACTGAAGCTTTCTTT	CASGTEAFF
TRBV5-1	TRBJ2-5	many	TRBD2	TGCGCCAGCAGCTTGGTTGTACTAGCGGGAGTAGGAGGGGAAGAGACCCAGTACTTC	CASSLVVLAGVGGEETQYF
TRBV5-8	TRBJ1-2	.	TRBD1	TGTGCCAGCAGCTCCGGGACAGGGGGCGGCGGCTACACCTTC	CASSSGTGGGGYTF
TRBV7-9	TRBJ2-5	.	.	TGTGCCAGCAGCCGTTCCAGCAACAGCCAAGAGACCCAGTACTTC	CASSRSSNSQETQYF
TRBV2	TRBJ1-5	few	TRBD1	TGTGCCAGCAGTAAGACAGGGAGTAGCAATCAGCCCCAGCATTTT	CASSKTGSSNQPQHF
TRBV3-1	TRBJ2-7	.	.	TGTGCCAGCAGCCAAAGGCGGACTCACGGGGACACTTACGAGCAGTACTTC	CASSQRRTHGDTYEQYF
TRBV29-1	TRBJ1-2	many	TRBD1	TGCAGCGGGGGGGACAGCGTGAACTATGGCTACACCTTC	CSGGDSVNYGYTF
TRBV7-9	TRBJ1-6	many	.	TGTGCCAGCATTTACAGGAATAATTCACCCCTCCACTTT	CASIYRNNSPLHF
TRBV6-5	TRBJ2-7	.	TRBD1	TGTGCCAGCAGTTACCGCCGTTCGGGACAGGGTCTCTACGAGCAGTACTTC	CASSYRRSGQGLYEQYF
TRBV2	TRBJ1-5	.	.	TGTGCCAGCAGGGCTTTTGACCCTACAGGCCGAGGAAGCAATCAGCCCCAGCATTTT	CASRAFDPTGRGSNQPQHF